These 15 T cell receptor beta chains originate from one sample sequenced in a study of patients and donors after allogeneic stem cell transplantation. TCRdb used MiXCR to reprocess the RT-PCR reads, holding one entry per CDR3 protein. The sample holds about a million distinct CDR3 sequences, 18% seen once. Sequenced material: blood, either unsorted or a sorted T cell fraction (not recorded which). The receptors shown here come from a human donor who was either an allogeneic HSCT recipient or a stem cell or donor lymphocyte infusion donor (not recorded which). It is not recorded whose cells these are; they may come from a transplant donor.

The rearrangement uses TRBV5-1 and TRBJ2-3; 8 bases match TRBD1. Looked up from germline, CDR1 is SGHRS and CDR2 is YFSETQ. CDR3 length: 13 amino acids. V trimming: 6 bases; J trimming: 1 base; junction bases outside the gene matches: 1. This CDR3 is CASKTGGTDTQYF. The CDR3 nucleotides are TGCGCCAGCAAGACAGGGGGCACAGATACGCAGTATTTT. Based on the CDR3 plus reference TRBV5-1 and TRBJ2-3, the full variable domain is KAGVTQTPRYLIKTRGQQVTLSCSPISGHRSVSWYQQTPGQGLQFLFEYFSETQRNKGNFPGRFSGRQFSNSRSEMNVSTLELGDSALYLCASKTGGTDTQYFGPGTRLTVL.

This clonotype was recorded a few times. CDR3 DNA sequence: TGTGCCAGCAGCTTAACAGGGGATGGGACCTACAATGAGCAGTTCTTC. Its protein product is CASSLTGDGTYNEQFF. The chain carries TRBV7-8 and TRBJ2-1, with TRBD1 identical over 7 bases. The CDR3 consists of 16 residues. CDR1 SGHVS and CDR2 FQNEAQ come from the germline V gene. V gave up 2 bases and J gave up 2 bases; unmatched junction bases: 6.

This chain joins TRBV12-3 or TRBV12-4 and TRBJ2-1, with TRBD1 matching over 9 bases. Germline trimming cut 6 bases from V and 3 bases from J; bases unmatched to any gene: 6. The CDR3 spans 15 residues. CDR3 residues: CASRARDRDYNEQFF. For the CDR3, the DNA is TGTGCCAGCAGGGCCCGGGACAGGGACTACAATGAGCAGTTCTTC.

This clonotype was seen at least ten times. The V and J genes are TRBV12-3 or TRBV12-4 and TRBJ2-1, with TRBD2 identical over 8 bases. CDR3 length: 16 residues. J lost 0 bases, V lost 4 bases, and 5 bases had no gene match. The CDR3 DNA follows: TGTGCCAGCAGTTCCATAGCGGGGTCCTCCTACAATGAGCAGTTCTTC. It encodes CASSSIAGSSYNEQFF.

The V and J genes are TRBV30 and TRBJ2-7, with 7 bases identical to TRBD1. The V and J ends lost 1 base and 6 bases, in that order; junction bases with no gene match: 6. The CDR3 sequence is 13 residues long. Germline CDR1 GTSNPN, CDR2 SVGIG (reference sequence). For the CDR3, the DNA is TGTGCCTGGAGTGGTGAGGGGGCAGGCGAGCAGTACTTC. It is translated as CAWSGEGAGEQYF.

This clonotype was counted a few times. The chain carries TRBV20-1 and TRBJ1-2; no clear D. Trimming left V 3 bases short and J 6 bases short, with 17 bases between. CDR3 length: 14 residues. Germline lookup yields CDR1 DFQATT and CDR2 SNEGSKA (reference sequence). The CDR3 DNA sequence: TGCAGTGCTAGCGCGCCGAGGGAGAGAGATGGCTACACCTTC. This gives the protein CSASAPRERDGYTF.

J is TRBJ2-3 and V is TRBV12-3 or TRBV12-4; possibly TRBD1 for D (5 bases). Trimming took off 6 bases at V and 6 bases at J, with 22 bases between the two ends. There are 16 residues in the CDR3. CDR3 region: CASRLRTIGNMDTQYF. Here the CDR3 DNA reads TGTGCCAGCAGGTTGAGGACAATTGGAAATATGGATACGCAGTATTTT.

This clonotype was found many times. The chain employs TRBV6-1 and TRBJ1-2; weak D call: TRBD1 (5 bases). This CDR3 has 15 amino acids. Germline V gene data show CDR1 as MNHNS and CDR2 as SASEGT. V dropped 2 bases and J dropped 2 bases, with 12 bases sitting between them. CDR3 sequence (DNA): TGTGCCAGCAGTGAAAAAACAGGACTAAACTATGGCTACACCTTC. As protein: CASSEKTGLNYGYTF.

The rearrangement joins TRBV5-6 to TRBJ2-5; 8 nucleotides align to TRBD2. Germline values: CDR1 SGHDT, CDR2 YYEEEE. J was trimmed by 8 bases and V by 1 base; bases with no gene match: 10. CDR3 length: 15 residues. In DNA form, the CDR3 reads TGTGCCAGCAGCTTGATCGGGGGGGACAAGAGAACCCAGTACTTC. It codes for CASSLIGGDKRTQYF.

This clonotype was recorded a few times. The V call is TRBV4-2, the J call TRBJ2-3, with D possibly being TRBD2 (5 bases). Germline CDR1 LGHNA, CDR2 YNFKEQ. The V gene lost 3 bases and the J gene lost 3 bases, with 19 bases spanning the gap. This CDR3 is built from 17 residues. As DNA, the CDR3 is TGTGCCAGCAGCCACATCGGACGGACGGAGGAGACAGATACGCAGTATTTT. Protein: CASSHIGRTEETDTQYF.

Only a few counts were recorded for this clonotype. The chain combines TRBV20-1 with TRBJ2-7, with D maybe TRBD2 (5 bases). Germline values: CDR1 DFQATT, CDR2 SNEGSKA (reference sequence). CDR3 length: 15 amino acids. With 6 bases removed from V and 0 bases from J, the gap between germline ends came to 18 bases. The CDR3 DNA reads as TGCAGTGCGATACTTCCGCGGGTGAGCTCCTACGAGCAGTACTTC. It translates to CSAILPRVSSYEQYF.

This clonotype occurred a few times. The V call is TRBV12-3 or TRBV12-4, the J call TRBJ1-2, with 10 bases identical to TRBD1. The CDR3 consists of 18 residues. The trim removed 5 bases at V and 1 base at J, leaving 13 bases unmatched. The CDR3 DNA is TGTGCCAGCAGTGTACCGGGACAGGGGAGGCACCATAACTATGGCTACACCTTC. It is translated as CASSVPGQGRHHNYGYTF.

The chain joins TRBV29-1 to TRBJ2-7; 8 nucleotides line up with TRBD2. Germline V gene lookup returns CDR1 SQVTM and CDR2 ANQGSEA. The CDR3 loop spans 12 amino acids. V lost 4 bases and J lost 6; bases outside the gene matches: 5. The CDR3 region has the DNA TGCAGCGTTGCCGGGACTAGTGGCGAGCAGTACTTC. Translating gives CSVAGTSGEQYF.

This clonotype occurred many times. V usage is TRBV24-1 and J usage is TRBJ1-5; 9 bases are a match to TRBD1. The CDR3 sequence is 15 residues long. CDR1 and CDR2 from the germline V gene are KGHDR and SFDVKD. After removal of 4 bases from V and 2 bases from J, the junction contained 2 bases not matched to a gene. The CDR3 DNA follows: TGTGCCACCAGTGACCGGACAGGGGGCAATCAGCCCCAGCATTTT. Amino acid sequence: CATSDRTGGNQPQHF.

The J gene is TRBJ2-7, the V gene TRBV20-1; D not certain. Trimming stripped 4 bases from V and 6 bases from J, with 13 bases between. This CDR3 is 12 amino acids long. CDR1 is DFQATT, CDR2 SNEGSKA, per germline (reference sequence). CDR3 in DNA: TGCAGTGCTAAGACCTACCAGTCCGAGCAGTACTTC. Its protein product is CSAKTYQSEQYF.